This passage covers 28 T cell receptor beta chains from one sample sequenced in a study of T cell responses to AZD1222 COVID-19 vaccine. TCRdb keeps only in-frame clones here, not all; method: immunoSEQ multiplex PCR. The data hold some 110,000 clones, with about 86% observed a single time. Sequenced here: peripheral blood, sampled 28 days after the second AZD1222 dose. The receptors come from an adult who received the AZD1222 COVID-19 vaccine.

The chain links TRBV5-1 to TRBJ2-2; 8 positions agree with TRBD1. Losses at the gene ends were 1 base for V and 6 bases for J; bases not matched to a gene: 5. Germline values: CDR1 SGHRS, CDR2 YFSETQ. CDR3 length: 15 residues. The CDR3 bases are TGCGCCAGCAGCTTGTTTCAGGGGGCCTCCGGGGAGCTGTTTTTT. It specifies CASSLFQGASGELFF.

This chain joins TRBV2 and TRBJ2-7, with 9 nucleotides matching TRBD2. CDR1 is SNHLY, CDR2 FYNNEI, per germline. This CDR3 has 14 residues. With 4 bases clipped from V and 3 bases from J, the junction kept 4 bases outside the gene matches. CDR3 protein: CASSGEAGGYEQYF. CDR3 DNA sequence: TGTGCCAGCAGTGGCGAAGCGGGAGGCTACGAGCAGTACTTC.

V is TRBV19 and J is TRBJ2-5; 11 bases are a match to TRBD2. The V segment lost 4 bases and the J segment 5 bases; nucleotides outside the gene matches: 3. This CDR3 has 14 residues. Germline V lookup: CDR1 LNHDA, CDR2 SQIVND (reference sequence). The CDR3: CASSKLAGVETQYF. The CDR3 DNA follows: TGTGCCAGTAGTAAACTAGCGGGAGTGGAGACCCAGTACTTC.

Points on this clone: Other DNA variants within this sample encode the same CDR3. The chain couples TRBV5-4 to TRBJ1-6; D unresolved. This CDR3 is built from 17 residues. Trimming stripped 2 bases from V and 6 bases from J, with 18 bases between. Germline CDR1 is SGHNT and CDR2 is YYREEE (reference sequence). The CDR3 bases are TGTGCCAGCAGCTTTCGCGGAGTCGCCCCCATTAATTCACCCCTCCACTTT. It yields the protein CASSFRGVAPINSPLHF.

This clone turned up a few times. J is TRBJ1-5 and V is TRBV19; 9 bases line up with TRBD1. The germline gives CDR1 LNHDA, CDR2 SQIVND (reference sequence). This CDR3 has 15 amino acids. After removal of 7 bases from V and 0 bases from J, the junction contained 4 bases not matched to a gene. The CDR3 protein is CASKQGAYSNQPQHF. For the CDR3, the DNA is TGTGCCAGTAAACAGGGGGCTTATAGCAATCAGCCCCAGCATTTT. Full variable domain (rest looked up from reference TRBV19 and TRBJ1-5): DGGITQSPKYLFRKEGQNVTLSCEQNLNHDAMYWYRQDPGQGLRLIYYSQIVNDFQKGDIAEGYSVSREKKESFPLTVTSAQKNPTAFYLCASKQGAYSNQPQHFGDGTRLSIL.

This sequence joins TRBV5-1 and TRBJ1-2; 8 bases match TRBD1. Trimming took 4 bases from V and 3 from J; bases not matched to a gene: 2. Germline V CDR1 and CDR2: SGHRS, YFSETQ. The length of the CDR3 is 13 residues. The CDR3 is CASSLQGDYGYTF. CDR3 DNA: TGCGCCAGCAGCCTACAGGGGGACTATGGCTACACCTTC.

The chain uses TRBV7-6 and TRBJ1-2; D uncertain. Germline V gene sequence: CDR1 SGHVS, CDR2 FNYEAQ. Trimming cost V 3 bases and J 1 base, with 6 bases left between them. This CDR3 is built from 13 residues. The CDR3, as DNA: TGTGCCAGCAGCTTGTTGGGTAACTATGGCTACACCTTC. Amino acid sequence: CASSLLGNYGYTF.

The rearrangement uses TRBV19 and TRBJ2-2, with D unclear. Germline-derived CDR1 and CDR2 are LNHDA and SQIVND (reference sequence). V dropped 0 bases and J dropped 6 bases, with 11 bases sitting between them. CDR3 size: 15 residues. This CDR3 reads CASSIESSDPGELFF. The CDR3 DNA is TGTGCCAGTAGTATAGAGAGCAGCGATCCCGGGGAGCTGTTTTTT.

This chain connects TRBV5-1 to TRBJ1-6, with D hard to call. V was clipped by 4 bases and J by 0 bases, with 11 bases between them. Germline V gives CDR1 SGHRS, CDR2 YFSETQ. This CDR3 contains 16 residues. CDR3 DNA: TGCGCCAGCAGCATGGGGAAGAGCTCCTATAATTCACCCCTCCACTTT. It codes for CASSMGKSSYNSPLHF. The complete variable domain, with remaining parts taken from reference TRBV5-1 and TRBJ1-6, reads KAGVTQTPRYLIKTRGQQVTLSCSPISGHRSVSWYQQTPGQGLQFLFEYFSETQRNKGNFPGRFSGRQFSNSRSEMNVSTLELGDSALYLCASSMGKSSYNSPLHFGNGTRLTVT.

V is TRBV6-5 and J is TRBJ1-2; 8 bases line up with TRBD1. The CDR3 is made up of 14 amino acids. Germline loops: CDR1 MNHEY, CDR2 SVGAGI. V lost 6 bases and J lost 4; bases outside the gene matches: 7. CDR3 coding DNA: TGTGCCAGCAGCCTGGACAGGGAAAGCTATGGCTACACCTTC. Protein sequence: CASSLDRESYGYTF.

The CDR3 region is CASSLPGQIEAFF. The CDR3 nucleotides are TGTGCCAGCAGCCTGCCGGGGCAAATAGAAGCTTTCTTT. The gene calls are TRBV5-5 and TRBJ1-1; D is perhaps TRBD1 (5 bases). The germline V and J ends were trimmed by 4 bases and 8 bases, with 15 bases remaining between them. Germline CDR1 reads SGHKS; CDR2 reads YYEKEE (reference sequence). This CDR3 is 13 amino acids long. The full variable domain, in which reference TRBV5-5 and TRBJ1-1 provide the parts outside the CDR3, is DAGVTQSPTHLIKTRGQQVTLRCSPISGHKSVSWYQQVLGQGPQFIFQYYEKEERGRGNFPDRFSARQFPNYSSELNVNALLLGDSALYLCASSLPGQIEAFFGQGTRLTVV.

J is TRBJ2-1 and V is TRBV2, with 10 bases aligning to TRBD2. The J segment lost 16 bases and the V segment lost 6 bases, leaving 9 bases of the junction unmatched. The CDR3 contains 12 residues. Germline V gives CDR1 SNHLY, CDR2 FYNNEI. Here the CDR3 reads CASRTSGKRQFF. In nucleotides, the CDR3 is TGTGCCAGCAGAACTAGCGGGAAGCGGCAATTCTTC.

CDR3 DNA sequence: TGTGCCAGCAGTTTATTTGGAGACAGCGCTAGCACAGATACGCAGTATTTT. Translation gives CASSLFGDSASTDTQYF. This chain links TRBV27 with TRBJ2-3; maybe TRBD1 (5 bases). This CDR3 has 17 amino acids. V was pared by 1 base and J by 0 bases, with 14 bases between. In germline, CDR1 is MNHEY, CDR2 SMNVEV (reference sequence).

This clone was seen a single time. The chain carries TRBV5-1 and TRBJ1-4; TRBD1 agrees at 9 bases. The CDR3 is 16 residues long. Trimming at V came to 4 bases and at J to 4 bases, leaving 8 bases not matched to a gene. Germline V gene sequence: CDR1 SGHRS, CDR2 YFSETQ. In DNA, the CDR3 is TGCGCCAGCAGCACGGGACAGGGCGGCATTAATGAAAAACTGTTTTTT. Translating gives CASSTGQGGINEKLFF.

The V call is TRBV28, the J call TRBJ2-7, with 13 positions matching TRBD2. Losses at the gene ends were 2 bases for V and 4 bases for J; bases not matched to a gene: 14. The CDR3 runs to 19 residues. Germline V gene lookup returns CDR1 MDHEN and CDR2 SYDVKM. The CDR3, as DNA: TGTGCCAGCAGTTTACCACACCGGAGGACTAGCGGGAGCTCTTACGAGCAGTACTTC. Residues: CASSLPHRRTSGSSYEQYF.

The chain carries TRBV6-5 and TRBJ2-1, with TRBD1 matching 10 bases. J gave up 10 bases and V 8 bases, and 14 bases lay outside the gene matches. This CDR3 has 15 amino acids. CDR1 MNHEY and CDR2 SVGAGI come from the germline V gene. This chain's CDR3 is CASFSSGTGALEQFF. The CDR3 DNA sequence: TGTGCCAGCTTCAGTTCCGGGACAGGGGCATTGGAGCAGTTCTTC.

The gene calls are TRBV7-2 and TRBJ1-4, with a tentative D call TRBD1 (5 bases). The V gene's germline CDR1 is SGHTA and CDR2 FQGNSA. The CDR3 has 13 residues. Deletions cut 1 base from V and 11 bases from J, with 11 bases between. As DNA, the CDR3 is TGTGCCAGCAGCTTAGGGGGGGGTGGGAAACTGTTTTTT. It yields the protein CASSLGGGGKLFF.

The rearrangement uses TRBV24-1 and TRBJ2-7; D unclear. The germline gives CDR1 KGHDR, CDR2 SFDVKD. The ends were cut back, 4 bases at V and 2 bases at J, with 11 bases in the middle. CDR3 length: 14 amino acids. CDR3 in DNA: TGTGCCACCAGTGACCCGGACGGAGCCTACGAGCAGTACTTC. Its protein is CATSDPDGAYEQYF.

This clone was found a few times. The rearrangement joins TRBV7-6 to TRBJ2-5, with a tentative D call TRBD1 (6 bases). The CDR3 length is 16 residues. With 1 base removed from V and 5 bases from J, the gap between germline ends came to 17 bases. CDR1 is SGHVS, CDR2 FNYEAQ, per germline. CDR3: CASSLGGHHSGETQYF. The CDR3 coding sequence is TGTGCCAGCAGCTTAGGGGGGCATCACTCAGGGGAGACCCAGTACTTC.

The rearrangement joins TRBV7-2 to TRBJ2-1; D might be TRBD2 (6 bases). There are 18 residues in the CDR3. The V end was cut by 1 base, the J end by 0 bases, with 16 bases between. The germline V gene has CDR1 SGHTA and CDR2 FQGNSA. The CDR3 DNA follows: TGTGCCAGCAGCTTAGTCCTGAGCCTAGCGTACTCCTACAATGAGCAGTTCTTC. Residues: CASSLVLSLAYSYNEQFF.

The V gene is TRBV28, the J gene TRBJ2-5, with unresolved D. There are 18 residues in the CDR3. The germline V gene encodes CDR1 MDHEN and CDR2 SYDVKM. Deletions cut 3 bases from V and 1 base from J, with 21 bases between. CDR3 nucleotide sequence: TGTGCCAGCAGTTTTTGGGAACCCACAGACGGGCTCCAAGAGACCCAGTACTTC. Its translation is CASSFWEPTDGLQETQYF.

V usage is TRBV6-5 and J usage is TRBJ2-7; D ambiguous. The CDR3 length is 15 residues. With 0 bases removed from V and 1 base from J, the gap between germline ends came to 10 bases. Germline V gene sequence: CDR1 MNHEY, CDR2 SVGAGI. This CDR3 reads CASSYSNLGSYEQYF. The CDR3 DNA is TGTGCCAGCAGTTACTCGAATCTTGGTTCCTACGAGCAGTACTTC.

The CDR3 protein is CASSQQGVRDEQYF. The CDR3 DNA follows: TGTGCCAGCAGCCAGCAGGGGGTTCGGGACGAGCAGTACTTC. The chain has TRBV3-1 (or the pseudogene TRBV3-2) and TRBJ2-7, with 7 bases identical to TRBD1. The CDR3 length is 14 residues. Germline V gene sequence: CDR1 LGHDT, CDR2 YNNKEL (reference sequence). V gave up 3 bases and J gave up 5 bases; unmatched junction bases: 7.

CDR3 nucleotides: TGTGCCAGCAGCTTGACAGGGGGCCCCCTCCACTTT. This translates into CASSLTGGPLHF. The chain links TRBV11-2 to TRBJ1-6, with 10 positions matching TRBD1. The CDR3 contains 12 residues. After removal of 3 bases from V and 13 bases from J, the junction contained 0 bases not matched to a gene. CDR1 and CDR2 from the germline V gene are SGHAT and FQNNGV.

V usage is TRBV5-1 and J usage is TRBJ1-6; TRBD1 agrees at 7 bases. The V gene end was trimmed by 4 bases and the J gene end by 6 bases; junction bases not matched to a gene: 4. The CDR3 spans 14 residues. Germline CDR1 reads SGHRS; CDR2 reads YFSETQ. CDR3: CASSPGQSNSPLHF. The CDR3 DNA sequence: TGCGCCAGCAGCCCGGGACAGAGTAATTCACCCCTCCACTTT.

The CDR3, as DNA: TGCAGCGTTGGGGTGGACATAGACGAGCAGTACTTC. It translates to CSVGVDIDEQYF. The chain carries TRBV29-1 and TRBJ2-7; D might be TRBD1 (5 bases). The CDR3 extends over 12 amino acids. Trimming removed 4 bases from V and 5 bases from J, with 12 bases in between. Per the germline V gene, CDR1 is SQVTM and CDR2 is ANQGSEA.

J is TRBJ2-3 and V is TRBV2, with D uncertain. V dropped 1 base and J dropped 5 bases, with 4 bases sitting between them. The CDR3 is 12 amino acids. Per germline, CDR1 SNHLY and CDR2 FYNNEI. CDR3 bases: TGTGCCAGCAGTGAAGTGGGAGATACGCAGTATTTT. Translation gives CASSEVGDTQYF.

The chain has TRBV9 and TRBJ1-2; 7 nucleotides agree with TRBD1. This CDR3 has 13 amino acids. V trimming: 4 bases; J trimming: 1 base; junction bases outside the gene matches: 1. Germline-derived CDR1 and CDR2 are SGDLS and YYNGEE. The chain's CDR3 is CASSTGDNYGYTF. CDR3 sequence (DNA): TGTGCCAGCAGCACAGGGGATAACTATGGCTACACCTTC.